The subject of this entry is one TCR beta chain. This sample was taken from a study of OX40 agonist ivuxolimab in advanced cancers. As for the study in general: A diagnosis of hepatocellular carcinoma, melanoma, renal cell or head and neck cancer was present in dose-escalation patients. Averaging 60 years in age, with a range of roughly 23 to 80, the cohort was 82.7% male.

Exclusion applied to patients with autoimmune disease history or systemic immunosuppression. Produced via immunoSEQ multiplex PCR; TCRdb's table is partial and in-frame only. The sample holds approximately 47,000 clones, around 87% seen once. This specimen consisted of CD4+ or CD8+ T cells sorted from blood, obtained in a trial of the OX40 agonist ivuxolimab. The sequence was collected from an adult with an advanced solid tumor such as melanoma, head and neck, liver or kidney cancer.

CDR3 coding DNA: TGTGCCAGCAGCTTTACAGGGAACACTGAAGCTTTCTTT. Amino acids: CASSFTGNTEAFF. The chain has TRBV6-1 and TRBJ1-1, with D possibly TRBD1 on 5 matching bases. The V and J ends lost 6 bases and 1 base respectively, with 9 bases between them. The CDR3 extends over 13 amino acids. The V gene's germline CDR1 is MNHNS and CDR2 SASEGT.